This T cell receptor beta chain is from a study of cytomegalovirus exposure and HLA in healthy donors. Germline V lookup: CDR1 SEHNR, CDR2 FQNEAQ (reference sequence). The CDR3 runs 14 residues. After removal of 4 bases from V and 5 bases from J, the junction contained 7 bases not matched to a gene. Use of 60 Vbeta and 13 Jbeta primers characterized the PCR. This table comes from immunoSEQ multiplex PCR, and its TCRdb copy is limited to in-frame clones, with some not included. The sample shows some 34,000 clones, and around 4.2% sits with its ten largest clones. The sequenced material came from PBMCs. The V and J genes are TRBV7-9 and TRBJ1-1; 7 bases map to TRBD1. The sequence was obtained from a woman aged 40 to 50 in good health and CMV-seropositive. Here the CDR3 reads CASSSLDRRTEAFF. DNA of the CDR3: TGTGCCAGCAGCTCCTTGGACAGGAGGACTGAAGCTTTCTTT.